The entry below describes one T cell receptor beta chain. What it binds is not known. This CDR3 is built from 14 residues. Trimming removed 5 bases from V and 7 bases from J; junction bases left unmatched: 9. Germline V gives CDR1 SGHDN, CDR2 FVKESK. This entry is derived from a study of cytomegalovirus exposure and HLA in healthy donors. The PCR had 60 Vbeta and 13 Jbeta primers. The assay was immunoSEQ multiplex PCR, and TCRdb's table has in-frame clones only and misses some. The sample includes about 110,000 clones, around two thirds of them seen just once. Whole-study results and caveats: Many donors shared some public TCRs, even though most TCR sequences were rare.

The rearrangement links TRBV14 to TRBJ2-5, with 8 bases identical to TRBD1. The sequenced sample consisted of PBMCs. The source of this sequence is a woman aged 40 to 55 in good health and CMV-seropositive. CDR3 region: CASSDRTGFGTQYF. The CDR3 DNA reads TGTGCCAGCAGCGACCGGACAGGGTTCGGGACCCAGTACTTC.